This TCR beta chain was profiled in a study of blood T cell repertoires in COVID-19. Cohort 3 donors were reported recovered after two negative PCRs, clearance, or symptom resolution. This table comes from immunoSEQ multiplex PCR, and its TCRdb copy is limited to in-frame clones, with some not included. Among some 210,000 clones, roughly four fifths were seen once, and the ten largest hold around 9.2%. There are 16 residues in the CDR3. The germline gives CDR1 MGHRA, CDR2 YSYEKL. Trimming left V 0 bases short and J 1 base short, with 12 bases between. This receptor was identified in a man aged 40-55 years who had recovered from COVID-19. The material sequenced was PBMCs or T cells enriched from blood (not recorded which). This chain connects TRBV4-1 to TRBJ1-2, with D possibly TRBD1 on 5 matching bases. The CDR3 spells CASSQDRGTRNYGYTF. The CDR3 region has the DNA TGCGCCAGCAGCCAAGATCGGGGGACTCGTAACTATGGCTACACCTTC.